A selection of T cell receptor beta chains follows, all from one sample in a study of spatial heterogeneity in lung cancer. TCRdb reprocessed the 5' RACE reads with MiXCR, giving one entry per CDR3 protein. The sample records roughly 49,000 distinct CDR3 sequences, approximately 7% being singletons. Here the sequenced sample was PBMCs, taken at surgery. Every receptor here comes from a female donor with early-stage non-small cell lung cancer. Each CDR3 is given with its conserved first and last residue. A D gene is named only where the DNA matches it firmly. Part of the rows lack a size; the others show once, few, many or a class for expanded clones.

D,size,J,V,DNA,CDR3
-,few,TRBJ2-5,TRBV7-2,TGTGCCAGCAGCTTAGCGCTGGCGAGAGAGACCCAGTACTTC,CASSLALARETQYF
TRBD1,few,TRBJ2-5,TRBV20-1,TGCAGTGCCGACAGGGGGTTAGAGACCCAGTACTTC,CSADRGLETQYF
-,many,TRBJ1-1,TRBV28,TGTGCCAGCAGTTTAGGAAGGGTGGTGGAAGCTTTCTTT,CASSLGRVVEAFF
-,few,TRBJ2-5,TRBV7-3,TGTGCCAGCAGCCGGGGGGCGCTGGAGACCCAGTACTTC,CASSRGALETQYF
-,-,TRBJ2-1,TRBV11-2,TGTGCCAGCAGCTTAGGGGGGGGCGCGGGCAATGAGCAGTTCTTC,CASSLGGGAGNEQFF
-,many,TRBJ2-7,TRBV5-8,TGTGCCAGCAGCTTGTCAACCCGGGGCGCGGAGGTCTACGAGCAGTACTTC,CASSLSTRGAEVYEQYF
-,few,TRBJ2-3,TRBV18,TGTGCCAGCTCACCAGCAGGGGCCAACACAGATACGCAGTATTTT,CASSPAGANTDTQYF
-,many,TRBJ1-1,TRBV7-9,TGTGCCAGCAGCTACGGCGACACCATTGAAGCTTTCTTT,CASSYGDTIEAFF
-,many,TRBJ1-2,TRBV4-2,TGTGCCAGCAGCCAAGATTTAGGGAACTATGGCTACACCTTC,CASSQDLGNYGYTF
-,many,TRBJ1-1,TRBV20-1,TGCAGTGCTAGAGATTCCGGGAGGACCGTGAACACTGAAGCTTTCTTT,CSARDSGRTVNTEAFF
TRBD1,-,TRBJ2-7,TRBV3-1,TGTGCCAGCAGCCTGGGACAGGGTTCCTACGAGCAGTACTTC,CASSLGQGSYEQYF
TRBD2,many,TRBJ2-5,TRBV5-1,TGCGCCAGCAGCTGGACTAGCGGGGCTCAAGAGACCCAGTACTTC,CASSWTSGAQETQYF
-,few,TRBJ2-3,TRBV9,TGTGCCAGCAGCGTGGCCGGAAGTTTTCCTAGCACAGATACGCAGTATTTT,CASSVAGSFPSTDTQYF
TRBD1,-,TRBJ2-5,TRBV20-1,TGCAGTGCTAGTAGAGGACAGGGGGCACACCAAGAGACCCAGTACTTC,CSASRGQGAHQETQYF
-,few,TRBJ2-2,TRBV6-1,TGTGCCAGCAGCCCTTCAGGGCACCGGGAGCTGTTTTTT,CASSPSGHRELFF
-,many,TRBJ2-6,TRBV29-1,TGCAGCGTCCGACCAGGGTCTGGGGCCAACGTCCTGACTTTC,CSVRPGSGANVLTF
TRBD1,few,TRBJ2-3,TRBV7-9,TGTGCCAGCAGCCACCGGACAGGGAACACAGATACGCAGTATTTT,CASSHRTGNTDTQYF
-,few,TRBJ2-6,TRBV6-1,TGTGCCATCGGGGCTATTGAATCTGGGGCCAACGTCCTGACTTTC,CAIGAIESGANVLTF
TRBD1,few,TRBJ2-7,TRBV20-1,TGCAGTGCTGGGGACAGCTACGAGCAGTACTTC,CSAGDSYEQYF
-,many,TRBJ1-6,TRBV28,TGTGCCAGCAGCCCCGGGGGAGCCTATAATTCACCCCTCCACTTT,CASSPGGAYNSPLHF
-,-,TRBJ2-1,TRBV2,TGTGCCAGCAGTATTACCAGGGTGAATGAGCAGTTCTTC,CASSITRVNEQFF
-,many,TRBJ2-7,TRBV28,TGTGCCACCCGTAGGACTTCTAACTACGAGCAGTACTTC,CATRRTSNYEQYF
TRBD1,few,TRBJ2-3,TRBV2,TGTGCCACCACCTGGGACAGGGGAACAGATACGCAGTATTTT,CATTWDRGTDTQYF
TRBD1,-,TRBJ2-4,TRBV2,TGTGCCAGCAGTGAAACGGGACAGGACCAACTAGCCAAAAACATTCAGTACTTC,CASSETGQDQLAKNIQYF
-,many,TRBJ2-7,TRBV20-1,TGCAGTGCTAGACTATCCGGAGACGAGCAGTACTTC,CSARLSGDEQYF
-,few,TRBJ2-7,TRBV25-1,TGTGCCAGCAGGGGCCCAACCCCAATCTACGAGCAGTACTTC,CASRGPTPIYEQYF
TRBD2,few,TRBJ2-3,TRBV20-1,TGCAGTGCCACAACCGGGACTAGCGTAATAGATACGCAGTATTTT,CSATTGTSVIDTQYF
-,many,TRBJ2-5,TRBV29-1,TGCAGCGTTGCAGAGACCCAGTACTTC,CSVAETQYF
-,many,TRBJ2-6,TRBV6-2/TRBV6-3,TGTGCCAGCGCAACAGGGCCCTCTGGGGCCAACGTCCTGACTTTC,CASATGPSGANVLTF
-,-,TRBJ2-7,TRBV7-9,TGTGCCAGCAGCTTAGCCTCAGGGTATAGCGAGCAGTACTTC,CASSLASGYSEQYF
TRBD2,-,TRBJ2-1,TRBV9,TGTGCCAGCAGCGCCACTAGCGGGGGATCCTACAATGAGCAGTTCTTC,CASSATSGGSYNEQFF
-,many,TRBJ2-5,TRBV3-1,TGTGCCAGCAGCCACTTGACTACCCAAGAGACCCAGTACTTC,CASSHLTTQETQYF
TRBD1,-,TRBJ1-1,TRBV5-6,TGTGCCAGCAGCTTACCGACAGGGGGGTGGCTCACTGAAGCTTTCTTT,CASSLPTGGWLTEAFF
-,many,TRBJ1-2,TRBV2,TGTGCCAGCAGTGGAGTTCGGGCAGCACTCTATGGCTACACCTTC,CASSGVRAALYGYTF
-,few,TRBJ2-2,TRBV12-3/TRBV12-4,TGTGCCAGCAGTTTACTCGGTTCCGGGGAGCTGTTTTTT,CASSLLGSGELFF
TRBD2,few,TRBJ2-5,TRBV7-9,TGTGCCAGCAGCTTCGTAACCGAAACGGGGGGGTTGGAGACCCAGTACTTC,CASSFVTETGGLETQYF
-,-,TRBJ1-5,TRBV5-1,TGCGCCAGCAAAGCAGGGTCGGAAAGCAATCAGCCCCAGCATTTT,CASKAGSESNQPQHF
TRBD1,few,TRBJ1-2,TRBV12-3/TRBV12-4,TGTGCCAGCAGCGCGACAGGGGGCAGGGGCTACACCTTC,CASSATGGRGYTF
-,few,TRBJ1-1,TRBV2,TGTGCCAGGAGGACGCAGGGGAACACTGAAGCTTTCTTT,CARRTQGNTEAFF
-,many,TRBJ1-2,TRBV10-3,TGTGCCATCTCGGGCGACAGTAACTATGGCTACACCTTC,CAISGDSNYGYTF
-,many,TRBJ1-2,TRBV7-3,TGTGCCAGCAGCCCGGGGTCTAACTATGGCTACACCTTC,CASSPGSNYGYTF
-,-,TRBJ1-5,TRBV15,TGTGCCACCAGCAGAGTCTCAGGCAATCAGCCCCAGCATTTT,CATSRVSGNQPQHF
-,few,TRBJ2-3,TRBV2,TGTGCCAGCAGTGTTGGGTATACGCAGTATTTT,CASSVGYTQYF
TRBD2,-,TRBJ2-1,TRBV7-6,TGTGCCAGCAGCTTAAGGACTAGCGGGGTTGCCTACAATGAGCAGTTCTTC,CASSLRTSGVAYNEQFF
-,many,TRBJ2-3,TRBV28,TGTGCCAGCAGTTCAGGGGCGGAGGGTACAGATACGCAGTATTTT,CASSSGAEGTDTQYF
-,-,TRBJ1-2,TRBV6-2/TRBV6-3,TGTGCCAGCAGTTACGAGGGGGACGCGTTTACCTTC,CASSYEGDAFTF
-,-,TRBJ2-6,TRBV7-8,TGTGCCAGCAGCTTAGGGGCATCTGGGGCCAACGTCCTGACTTTC,CASSLGASGANVLTF
TRBD2,many,TRBJ2-1,TRBV20-1,TGCAGTGCGGATCCAGAGCGGGGGGGAGCCTACAATGAGCAGTTCTTC,CSADPERGGAYNEQFF
-,-,TRBJ2-5,TRBV3-1,TGTGCCAGCAGCCACGGCCCGGGGCAGCGAGAGACCCAGTACTTC,CASSHGPGQRETQYF
-,-,TRBJ2-2,TRBV11-2,TGTGCCAGCAGCCCGCGCGGGGACCGCACCGGGGAGCTGTTTTTT,CASSPRGDRTGELFF
TRBD1,-,TRBJ2-5,TRBV7-9,TGTGCCAGCAGCCGAAATATTACAGGGGAAGAGACCCAGTACTTC,CASSRNITGEETQYF
-,few,TRBJ2-2,TRBV7-2,TGTGCCAGCAGCTTAGGGGTTAGTCGGCCCGGGGAGCTGTTTTTT,CASSLGVSRPGELFF
-,-,TRBJ2-7,TRBV5-1,TGCGCCAACAGCTTGGGGCAGGGGGGATCCTACGAGCAGTACTTC,CANSLGQGGSYEQYF
TRBD1,many,TRBJ2-7,TRBV7-2,TGTGCCAGCAGCTTAAAGGGACAGGTTCTCTACGAGCAGTACTTC,CASSLKGQVLYEQYF
-,many,TRBJ1-1,TRBV5-1,TGCGCCAGCAGACATCCAGGGGAATCGGGGATGGCTGAAGCTTTCTTT,CASRHPGESGMAEAFF
-,few,TRBJ2-2,TRBV4-2,TGTGCCAGCAGCCTACAAGGGAGCACCGGGGAGCTGTTTTTT,CASSLQGSTGELFF
-,many,TRBJ2-3,TRBV6-5,TGTGCCAGCAGGGACCCCAGCACAGATACGCAGTATTTT,CASRDPSTDTQYF